These 26 T cell receptor beta chains were sequenced from one sample in a study of cytomegalovirus exposure and HLA in healthy donors. 13 Jbeta primers and 60 Vbeta primers were used for the PCR. The protocol was immunoSEQ multiplex PCR, while the TCRdb copy is restricted to in-frame clones and leaves out a portion. This sample yields 50,000 to 70,000 clones, of which 65% to 90% are seen a single time; about 1.6% belongs to the top ten. What was sequenced was PBMCs. Receptors originate from a human donor in good health.

The chain combines TRBV4-3 with TRBJ1-6; D is ambiguous. Between the trimmed V and J ends, which lost 0 bases and 8 bases, there was a span of 17 bases. The CDR3 has 17 residues. CDR1 is LGHNA, CDR2 YSLEER, per germline. The CDR3 DNA is TGCGCCAGCAGCCAAGATGTTGCGGCCTGGAAAGATTCACCCCTCCACTTT. Amino acid sequence: CASSQDVAAWKDSPLHF.

The chain joins TRBV6-9 to TRBJ2-5, with D tentatively TRBD2 (6 bases). Trimming cost V 7 bases and J 1 base, with 10 bases left between them. This CDR3 region has 13 residues. The V gene's germline CDR1 is MNHGY and CDR2 SVAAGI. The CDR3 is CASTRGSQETQYF. The CDR3 nucleotides are TGTGCCAGCACTCGGGGGTCCCAAGAGACCCAGTACTTC.

V and J are TRBV5-5 and TRBJ2-5; TRBD2 might be the D (5 bases). This CDR3 comprises 14 residues. The V and J ends lost 0 bases and 1 base respectively, with 7 bases between them. Per germline, CDR1 SGHKS and CDR2 YYEKEE (reference sequence). The CDR3 DNA sequence: TGTGCCAGCAGCTTGGGCGGGCCCCAAGAGACCCAGTACTTC. Its protein is CASSLGGPQETQYF.

The table lists this clone with a few counts. V gene TRBV11-2 combines with J gene TRBJ2-1; D may be TRBD2 (5 bases). Trimming took 5 bases from V and 0 from J, leaving 11 bases between them. Looked up from germline, CDR1 is SGHAT and CDR2 is FQNNGV. This CDR3 is built from 15 residues. The CDR3 loop is CASSEDGVSYNEQFF. CDR3 DNA sequence: TGTGCCAGCAGCGAAGACGGGGTCTCCTACAATGAGCAGTTCTTC.

The chain is built from TRBV9 and TRBJ2-7; TRBD1 aligns across 9 bases. The germline V gene encodes CDR1 SGDLS and CDR2 YYNGEE. J gave up 4 bases and V 4 bases, and 6 bases lay outside the gene matches. This CDR3 comprises 14 residues. CDR3 coding DNA: TGTGCCAGCAGCCCCGGGACAGGGTTTTACGAGCAGTACTTC. Translation gives CASSPGTGFYEQYF.

V is TRBV5-1 and J is TRBJ2-1, with 8 positions matching TRBD2. The CDR3 sequence is 15 residues long. Germline assignment: CDR1 SGHRS and CDR2 YFSETQ. With V trimmed by 4 bases and J by 9 bases, 12 bases remained unmatched. The CDR3 loop is CASSLLGAGESEQFF. The CDR3 DNA reads TGCGCCAGCAGCCTCCTAGGAGCGGGAGAAAGTGAGCAGTTCTTC. The full variable domain, in which reference TRBV5-1 and TRBJ2-1 provide the parts outside the CDR3, is KAGVTQTPRYLIKTRGQQVTLSCSPISGHRSVSWYQQTPGQGLQFLFEYFSETQRNKGNFPGRFSGRQFSNSRSEMNVSTLELGDSALYLCASSLLGAGESEQFFGPGTRLTVL.

This chain links TRBV30 with TRBJ2-5, with 8 nucleotides matching TRBD2. In germline, CDR1 is GTSNPN, CDR2 SVGIG (reference sequence). V lost 1 base to trimming and J lost 7 bases; unmatched junction nucleotides: 14. This CDR3 is built from 16 residues. CDR3 amino acids: CAWSGTGGSPWGTQYF. As DNA, the CDR3 is TGTGCCTGGAGTGGGACGGGGGGGAGTCCCTGGGGGACCCAGTACTTC.

V gene TRBV28 combines with J gene TRBJ1-1; D not certain. CDR1 MDHEN and CDR2 SYDVKM come from the germline V gene. The V end lost 0 bases, the J end lost 1 base, and 6 bases lay between the germline ends. This CDR3 contains 14 residues. The CDR3 sequence: CASSLWAENTEAFF. The CDR3 bases are TGTGCCAGCAGTTTATGGGCGGAGAACACTGAAGCTTTCTTT.

The V and J genes are TRBV7-9 and TRBJ2-5, with D unclear. The CDR3 extends over 16 amino acids. The germline V and J ends were trimmed by 1 base and 0 bases, with 12 bases remaining between them. Germline CDR1 SEHNR, CDR2 FQNEAQ (reference sequence). CDR3 residues: CASSLGAREYQETQYF. In DNA form, the CDR3 reads TGTGCCAGCAGCTTAGGGGCTCGAGAGTACCAAGAGACCCAGTACTTC.

The chain has TRBV6-5 and TRBJ2-7; 9 bases line up with TRBD2. The CDR3 totals 14 residues. V shed 7 bases, J shed 2 bases, and the junction held 6 bases outside the gene matches. Germline loops: CDR1 MNHEY, CDR2 SVGAGI. The CDR3 sequence is CASTFSGSTYEQYF. The CDR3 DNA reads TGTGCCAGCACCTTTAGCGGGAGTACCTACGAGCAGTACTTC.

The V gene is TRBV7-2, the J gene TRBJ1-5; D is possibly TRBD1 (5 bases). CDR1 and CDR2 (germline): SGHTA, FQGNSA. The CDR3 runs to 13 residues. V was clipped by 3 bases and J by 7 bases, with 10 bases between them. DNA of the CDR3: TGTGCCAGCAGCTTGGAGGGGAAACAGCCCCAGCATTTT. The encoded protein is CASSLEGKQPQHF.

The rearrangement joins TRBV7-2 to TRBJ2-5; the D gene is possibly TRBD2 (6 bases). Germline values: CDR1 SGHTA, CDR2 FQGNSA. This CDR3 comprises 16 residues. Between the trimmed V and J ends, which lost 5 bases and 4 bases, there was a span of 20 bases. Here the CDR3 DNA reads TGTGCCAGCAGCCCCCCCGGGACTCCCCACCGAGAGACCCAGTACTTC. Its translation: CASSPPGTPHRETQYF.

This clone was picked up a small number of times. The V gene is TRBV10-1, the J gene TRBJ1-4; D gene ambiguous. V lost 8 bases and J lost 10, with 20 bases in between. Germline CDR1 is WNHNN and CDR2 is SYGVQD (reference sequence). There are 14 residues in the CDR3. The CDR3 here is CASPKRAPLGKLFF. The CDR3 nucleotides are TGCGCCAGCCCAAAAAGAGCCCCCCTTGGAAAACTGTTTTTT.

This sequence joins TRBV30 and TRBJ1-1; the match to TRBD1 covers 11 bases. Germline V gives CDR1 GTSNPN, CDR2 SVGIG (reference sequence). V shed 6 bases and J 6 bases; nucleotides not matched to a gene: 3. CDR3 size: 12 residues. CDR3: CACGQGAPEAFF. The DNA for the CDR3 is TGTGCCTGCGGACAGGGGGCGCCTGAAGCTTTCTTT.

This chain joins TRBV29-1 and TRBJ2-5, with a possible D match to TRBD1 (5 bases). The CDR3 has 14 residues. V dropped 3 bases and J dropped 4 bases, with 15 bases sitting between them. Germline V gene data show CDR1 as SQVTM and CDR2 as ANQGSEA. The DNA of the CDR3 is TGCAGCGTTGACGGCTCGAAGGGGCTAGAGACCCAGTACTTC. Translation gives CSVDGSKGLETQYF.

Remarks on this clone: The limits of the CDR3 on the DNA are not certain, so only TCRdb's listed CDR3 is given. J is TRBJ1-3 and V is TRBV21-1; the table assigns TRBD1, which was not confirmed against the DNA. TRBV21-1 corresponds to a pseudogene. Termini included, the CDR3 measures 23 amino acids. The CDR3 protein is CASSEAFCSGTGGPFGSGNTIYF.

This chain connects TRBV7-2 to TRBJ2-7; tentative D call: TRBD2 (5 bases). This CDR3 spans 14 amino acids. Per the germline V gene, CDR1 is SGHTA and CDR2 is FQGNSA. Trimming removed 6 bases at V and 4 bases at J, with 16 bases between. CDR3 sequence reads: CASSAGLLPYEQYF. The CDR3 bases are TGTGCCAGCAGTGCCGGACTCCTCCCGTACGAGCAGTACTTC.

This sequence joins TRBV7-2 and TRBJ1-4; 7 nucleotides line up with TRBD1. V lost 2 bases to trimming and J lost 7 bases; unmatched junction nucleotides: 1. The CDR3 contains 13 residues. Germline CDR1 SGHTA, CDR2 FQGNSA. Here the CDR3 reads CASSLSGGEKLFF. CDR3 coding DNA: TGTGCCAGCAGCTTATCAGGGGGTGAAAAACTGTTTTTT. Full variable domain (rest looked up from reference TRBV7-2 and TRBJ1-4): GAGVSQSPSNKVTEKGKDVELRCDPISGHTALYWYRQSLGQGLEFLIYFQGNSAPDKSGLPSDRFSAERTGGSVSTLTIQRTQQEDSAVYLCASSLSGGEKLFFGSGTQLSVL.

The chain links TRBV7-2 to TRBJ1-3, with 8 nucleotides matching TRBD1. The V and J ends lost 10 bases and 2 bases, in that order; junction bases with no gene match: 4. The CDR3 totals 13 residues. Germline V gene sequence: CDR1 SGHTA, CDR2 FQGNSA. The CDR3, as DNA: TGTGCCACCACCAGGGGGCCTGGAAACACCATATATTTT. Translation: CATTRGPGNTIYF.

V and J are TRBV7-2 and TRBJ2-2; TRBD2 is a possible D gene (6 bases). CDR1 and CDR2 from the germline V gene are SGHTA and FQGNSA. V lost 1 base and J lost 3, with 12 bases in between. The CDR3 extends over 16 amino acids. The CDR3 reads CASSLEAGPYTGELFF. CDR3 sequence (DNA): TGTGCCAGCAGCTTAGAGGCGGGGCCTTACACCGGGGAGCTGTTTTTT.

The genes are TRBV19 and TRBJ2-1; D possibly corresponds to TRBD2 (8 bases). Germline-derived CDR1 and CDR2 are LNHDA and SQIVND (reference sequence). V lost 1 base and J 9 bases, leaving 16 bases between the germline ends. The CDR3 sequence is 15 residues long. CDR3 DNA: TGTGCCAGTAGTATAGCGGGAGGGGGCAGAGGTGAGCAGTTCTTC. Translation gives CASSIAGGGRGEQFF.

The chain carries TRBV25-1 and TRBJ2-4; tentatively, D is TRBD2 (6 bases). Germline lookup yields CDR1 MGHDK and CDR2 SYGVNS. V was shortened by 7 bases and J by 7 bases, with 11 bases between the two germline ends. The CDR3 length is 12 residues. The CDR3: CASKSRGNIQYF. The CDR3 DNA reads TGTGCCAGCAAAAGCCGGGGGAACATTCAGTACTTC. Using reference TRBV25-1 and TRBJ2-4 for the parts outside the CDR3, the full variable domain is EADIYQTPRYLVIGTGKKITLECSQTMGHDKMYWYQQDPGMELHLIHYSYGVNSTEKGDLSSESTVSRIRTEHFPLTLESARPSHTSQYLCASKSRGNIQYFGAGTRLSVL.

This clone has just a few counts. The CDR3 region is CASSLGQEAGELFF. DNA of the CDR3: TGTGCCAGCAGCCTGGGACAGGAGGCCGGGGAGCTGTTTTTT. V and J are TRBV6-6 and TRBJ2-2; 8 bases match TRBD1. Germline lookup yields CDR1 MNHNY and CDR2 SVGAGI (reference sequence). The CDR3 sequence is 14 residues long. Trimming removed 6 bases from V and 6 bases from J; junction bases left unmatched: 6.

The chain has TRBV4-2 and TRBJ2-1; 9 positions agree with TRBD2. Unmatched junction bases numbered 7, after V lost 3 bases and J lost 7 bases. Germline V gene data show CDR1 as LGHNA and CDR2 as YNFKEQ. CDR3 length: 15 residues. The CDR3 bases are TGTGCCAGCAGCCATTTAGCGGGAGTGTCTAATGAGCAGTTCTTC. Its translation is CASSHLAGVSNEQFF.

J is TRBJ2-7 and V is TRBV4-2; 9 bases map to TRBD1. The CDR3 has 16 residues. With V trimmed by 1 base and J by 0 bases, 4 bases remained unmatched. CDR1 is LGHNA, CDR2 YNFKEQ, per germline. The CDR3 DNA sequence: TGTGCCAGCAGCCAAGCGTGGACAGGGGCCTCCTACGAGCAGTACTTC. It is translated as CASSQAWTGASYEQYF.

The CDR3: CASSFGLAGGTDTQYF. CDR3 nucleotide sequence: TGTGCCAGCAGCTTCGGACTAGCGGGGGGGACAGATACGCAGTATTTT. This chain connects TRBV7-2 to TRBJ2-3, with 15 bases lining up with TRBD2. V shed 3 bases, J shed 3 bases, and the junction held 1 base outside the gene matches. This CDR3 has 16 amino acids. Germline values: CDR1 SGHTA, CDR2 FQGNSA.